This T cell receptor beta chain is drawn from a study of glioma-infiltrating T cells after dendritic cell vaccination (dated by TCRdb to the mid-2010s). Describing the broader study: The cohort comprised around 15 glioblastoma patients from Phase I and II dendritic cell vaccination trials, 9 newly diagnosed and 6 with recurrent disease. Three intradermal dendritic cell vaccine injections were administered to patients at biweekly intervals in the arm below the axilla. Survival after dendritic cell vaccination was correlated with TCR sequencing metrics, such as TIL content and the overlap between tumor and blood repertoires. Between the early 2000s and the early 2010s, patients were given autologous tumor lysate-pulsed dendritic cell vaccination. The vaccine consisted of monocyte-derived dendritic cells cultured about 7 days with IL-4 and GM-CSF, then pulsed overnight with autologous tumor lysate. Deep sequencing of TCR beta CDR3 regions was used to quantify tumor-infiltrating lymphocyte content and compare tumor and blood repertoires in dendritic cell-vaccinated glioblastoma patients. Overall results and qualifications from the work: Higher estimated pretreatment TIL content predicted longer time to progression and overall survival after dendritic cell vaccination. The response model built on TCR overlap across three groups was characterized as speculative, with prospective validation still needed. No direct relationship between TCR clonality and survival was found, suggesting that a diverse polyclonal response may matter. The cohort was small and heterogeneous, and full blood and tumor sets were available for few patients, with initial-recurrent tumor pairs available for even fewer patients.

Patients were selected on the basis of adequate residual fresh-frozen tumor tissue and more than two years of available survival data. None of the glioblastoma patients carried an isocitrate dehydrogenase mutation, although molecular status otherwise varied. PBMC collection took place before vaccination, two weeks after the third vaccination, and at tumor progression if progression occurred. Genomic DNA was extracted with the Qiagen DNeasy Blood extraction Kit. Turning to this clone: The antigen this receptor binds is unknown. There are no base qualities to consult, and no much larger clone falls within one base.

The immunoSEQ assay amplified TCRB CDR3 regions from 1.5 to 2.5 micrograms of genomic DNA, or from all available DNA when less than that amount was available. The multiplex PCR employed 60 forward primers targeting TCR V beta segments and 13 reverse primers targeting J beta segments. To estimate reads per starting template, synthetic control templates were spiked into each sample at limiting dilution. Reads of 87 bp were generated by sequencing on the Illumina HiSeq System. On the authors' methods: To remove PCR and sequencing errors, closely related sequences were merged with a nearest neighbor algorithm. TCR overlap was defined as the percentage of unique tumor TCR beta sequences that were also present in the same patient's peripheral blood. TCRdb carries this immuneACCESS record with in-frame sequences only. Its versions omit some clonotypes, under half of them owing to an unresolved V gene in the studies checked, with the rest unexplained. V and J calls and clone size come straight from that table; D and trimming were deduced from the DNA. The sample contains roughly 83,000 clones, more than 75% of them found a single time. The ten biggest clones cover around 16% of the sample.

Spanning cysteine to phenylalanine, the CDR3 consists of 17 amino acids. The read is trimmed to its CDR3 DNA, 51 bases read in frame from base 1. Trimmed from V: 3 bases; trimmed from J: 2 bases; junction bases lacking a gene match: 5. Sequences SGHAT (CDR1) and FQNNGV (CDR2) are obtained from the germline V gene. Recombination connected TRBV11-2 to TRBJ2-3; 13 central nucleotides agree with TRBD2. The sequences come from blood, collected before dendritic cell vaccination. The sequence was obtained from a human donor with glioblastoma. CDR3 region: CASSFRLAGGVTDTQYF. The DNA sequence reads TGTGCCAGCAGCTTCCGACTAGCGGGAGGCGTCACAGATACGCAGTATTTT.